Following are 30 T cell receptor beta chains from one sample sequenced in a study of blood T cells in healthy people across ages. Primed by a sample-barcoded 5' primer and a J-beta primer mix, a second PCR proceeded for 7 to 11 cycles. From the 5' RACE reads, TCRdb called clonotypes with MiXCR, one entry per CDR3 protein. This sample carries roughly 1.7 million distinct CDR3 sequences, around 36% of them seen once, and the ten largest clones take around 10%. The sample was blood. Source of these receptors: a woman in her twenties or thirties in good health.

This clonotype was seen more than once but under ten times. The chain joins TRBV3-1 to TRBJ2-7; perhaps TRBD2 as D (6 bases). Germline loops: CDR1 LGHDT, CDR2 YNNKEL (reference sequence). CDR3 size: 13 residues. V shed 3 bases and J shed 7 bases, with 13 bases lying between them. The CDR3 DNA sequence: TGTGCCAGCAGCCAGGGGGGACGGCGGGAGCAGTACTTC. It encodes CASSQGGRREQYF.

This clonotype was seen once. The rearrangement joins TRBV5-1 to TRBJ2-6; tentatively, D is TRBD1 (5 bases). The CDR3 has 17 amino acids. V dropped 1 base and J dropped 0 bases, with 11 bases sitting between them. CDR1 and CDR2 (germline): SGHRS, YFSETQ. CDR3 nucleotides: TGCGCCAGCAGCTTGTACAGGTTTGGCTCTGGGGCCAACGTCCTGACTTTC. Protein sequence: CASSLYRFGSGANVLTF.

The chain combines TRBV10-3 with TRBJ2-7, with 8 bases fitting TRBD1. The CDR3 consists of 16 residues. J was trimmed by 0 bases and V by 0 bases; bases with no gene match: 4. Germline CDR1 and CDR2: ENHRY and SYGVKD. CDR3 nucleotides: TGTGCCATCAGTGAGTCCCGGGACAGGCCCTCCTACGAGCAGTACTTC. Translated: CAISESRDRPSYEQYF.

The chain links TRBV6-1 to TRBJ2-4; tentative D call: TRBD2 (5 bases). The end of the DNA fits TRBJ2-7 better, so the J call may be wrong. Germline values: CDR1 MNHNS, CDR2 SASEGT. The CDR3 length is 14 residues. The CDR3 here is CASKAGATTHEQYF. DNA for the CDR3: TGTGCCAGCAAGGCGGGCGCGACGACACACGAGCAGTACTTC.

The sample holds many counts of this clonotype. The chain recombines TRBV7-2 with TRBJ2-7, with D unclear. CDR1 and CDR2 from the germline V gene are SGHTA and FQGNSA. The germline V and J ends were trimmed by 5 bases and 0 bases, with 14 bases remaining between them. The CDR3 covers 15 residues. The CDR3 DNA sequence: TGTGCCAGCAGCCCTCGCCCTCAGAACTCCTACGAGCAGTACTTC. As protein: CASSPRPQNSYEQYF.

The gene calls are TRBV12-3 or TRBV12-4 and TRBJ1-2; a weak D match, TRBD1 (6 bases). Trimming cost V 6 bases and J 2 bases, with 10 bases left between them. This CDR3 has 13 residues. This CDR3 is CASRPGQNYGYTF. The CDR3 DNA is TGTGCCAGCAGGCCAGGACAGAACTATGGCTACACCTTC.

This clonotype has a handful of counts. DNA of the CDR3: TGTGCCAGCAGCCAAGTTGGGACAGGGAGGTACGAGCAGTACTTC. Translation gives CASSQVGTGRYEQYF. The chain employs TRBV3-1 and TRBJ2-5; 9 bases align to TRBD1. The better agreement between TRBJ2-7 and the DNA end casts doubt on the J call. CDR1 and CDR2 (germline): LGHDT, YNNKEL (reference sequence). The CDR3 consists of 15 residues.

This rearrangement joins TRBV5-5 to TRBJ2-7; D perhaps matches TRBD2 (6 bases). Germline V gene lookup returns CDR1 SGHKS and CDR2 YYEKEE (reference sequence). The CDR3 loop spans 15 amino acids. V was cut by 1 base and J by 5 bases, with 16 bases left in between. The chain's CDR3 is CASSLIADPRHEQYF. Written as DNA, the CDR3 is TGTGCCAGCAGCTTGATAGCGGACCCTCGGCACGAGCAGTACTTC.

This clonotype was counted only a few times. The V gene is TRBV5-1, the J gene TRBJ1-1; a possible D gene is TRBD1 (6 bases). The germline CDR1 and CDR2 sequences are SGHRS and YFSETQ. CDR3 length equals 13 residues. With 4 bases removed from V and 6 bases from J, the gap between germline ends came to 13 bases. The CDR3 DNA is TGCGCCAGCAGCACGGACAGTTGGCCTGAAGCTTTCTTT. Its protein product is CASSTDSWPEAFF.

Only a few counts were recorded for this clonotype. V is TRBV4-1 and J is TRBJ2-7, with no clear D. The CDR3 extends over 14 amino acids. Germline assignment: CDR1 MGHRA and CDR2 YSYEKL. V was pared by 2 bases and J by 1 base, with 9 bases between. CDR3 protein: CASSQIAVSYEQYF. The DNA of the CDR3 is TGCGCCAGCAGCCAAATCGCGGTTTCCTACGAGCAGTACTTC.

This clonotype was observed a few times. The chain has TRBV11-1 and TRBJ1-4; D gene unclear. CDR1 and CDR2 (germline): SGHAT, FQDESV (reference sequence). This CDR3 has 13 residues. V lost 8 bases, J lost 10 bases, and 17 bases lay in between. CDR3 DNA: TGTGCCAGCTCGCCCAAGGAAGTCGGAAAACTGTTTTTT. Protein product: CASSPKEVGKLFF. The full variable domain, completed using reference TRBV11-1 and TRBJ1-4, is EAEVAQSPRYKITEKSQAVAFWCDPISGHATLYWYRQILGQGPELLVQFQDESVVDDSQLPKDRFSAERLKGVDSTLKIQPAELGDSAMYLCASSPKEVGKLFFGSGTQLSVL.

This clonotype occurred a few times. The DNA of the CDR3 is TGCAGTGCTAGCGGGGGACAGGGAAAATCAGATACGCAGTATTTT. It specifies CSASGGQGKSDTQYF. This sequence joins TRBV20-1 and TRBJ2-3; 9 nucleotides align to TRBD1. Germline V gene data show CDR1 as DFQATT and CDR2 as SNEGSKA (reference sequence). The CDR3 length is 15 residues. V dropped 3 bases and J dropped 4; count of bases not matched to a gene: 8.

J is TRBJ1-1 and V is TRBV4-1; 9 nucleotides match TRBD1. The CDR3 covers 15 residues. After removal of 6 bases from V and 0 bases from J, the junction contained 5 bases not matched to a gene. Germline CDR1 reads MGHRA; CDR2 reads YSYEKL. Here the CDR3 reads CASSHRGHMNTEAFF. The CDR3 DNA is TGCGCCAGCAGTCACAGGGGGCACATGAACACTGAAGCTTTCTTT.

The rearrangement joins TRBV5-4 to TRBJ2-2; TRBD1 agrees at 9 bases. CDR1 and CDR2 (germline): SGHNT, YYREEE (reference sequence). Germline trimming cut 4 bases from V and 4 bases from J; bases unmatched to any gene: 8. The CDR3 has 16 residues. The CDR3, as DNA: TGTGCCAGCAGCCCACCGGGACAGGGACCCACCGGGGAGCTGTTTTTT. This gives the protein CASSPPGQGPTGELFF.

The chain recombines TRBV10-1 with TRBJ2-1; 16 bases agree with TRBD2. This CDR3 is 17 amino acids long. The V segment lost 3 bases and the J segment 7 bases; nucleotides outside the gene matches: 6. The germline V gene encodes CDR1 WNHNN and CDR2 SYGVQD (reference sequence). The DNA for the CDR3 is TGCGCCAGCAGTGACTCGGGACTAGCGGGAGGGACGAATGAGCAGTTCTTC. It codes for CASSDSGLAGGTNEQFF.

V gene TRBV20-1 combines with J gene TRBJ2-5; possibly TRBD2 for D (6 bases). This CDR3 comprises 14 residues. The germline CDR1 and CDR2 sequences are DFQATT and SNEGSKA (reference sequence). The ends were cut back, 1 base at V and 0 bases at J, with 9 bases in the middle. The CDR3 DNA reads as TGCAGTGCTAGAGGGCTAGCGCACCAAGAGACCCAGTACTTC. Amino acid sequence: CSARGLAHQETQYF.

The chain joins TRBV18 to TRBJ2-1, with D possibly matching TRBD2 (5 bases). Germline lookup yields CDR1 KGHSH and CDR2 LQKENI. The CDR3 contains 18 residues. Trimming took off 0 bases at V and 9 bases at J, with 24 bases between the two ends. In DNA, the CDR3 is TGTGCCAGCTCACCACCAAGCCGGGCTAGCACCCCCTGGAGTGAGCAGTTCTTC. It specifies CASSPPSRASTPWSEQFF.

J is TRBJ1-5 and V is TRBV11-2; TRBD1 aligns across 9 bases. Germline CDR1 is SGHAT and CDR2 is FQNNGV. V trimming: 5 bases; J trimming: 0 bases; junction bases outside the gene matches: 11. The CDR3 covers 18 residues. The CDR3 DNA sequence: TGTGCCAGCAGCGAGCCGGGGACAGGGAGTCATAGCAATCAGCCCCAGCATTTT. Its translation: CASSEPGTGSHSNQPQHF.

This clonotype was seen many times. This chain joins TRBV10-3 and TRBJ2-3; D perhaps matches TRBD2 (6 bases). Between the trimmed V and J ends, which lost 7 bases and 3 bases, there was a span of 11 bases. Germline V lookup: CDR1 ENHRY, CDR2 SYGVKD. The CDR3 runs 13 residues. The CDR3 region is CAIMGRTTDTQYF. CDR3 coding DNA: TGTGCCATCATGGGGAGGACTACAGATACGCAGTATTTT.

The chain is built from TRBV29-1 and TRBJ1-2; TRBD1 agrees at 7 bases. V was clipped by 7 bases and J by 1 base; unmatched bases: 6. The CDR3 sequence is 13 residues long. Germline loops: CDR1 SQVTM, CDR2 ANQGSEA. DNA of the CDR3: TGCAGCGCGGGACAGAACTTTAACTATGGCTACACCTTC. Its protein is CSAGQNFNYGYTF. Looking up the rest from reference TRBV29-1 and TRBJ1-2 gives the full variable domain: SAVISQKPSRDICQRGTSLTIQCQVDSQVTMMFWYRQQPGQSLTLIATANQGSEATYESGFVIDKFPISRPNLTFSTLTVSNMSPEDSSIYLCSAGQNFNYGYTFGSGTRLTVV.

This clonotype was recorded at least ten times. V is TRBV7-6 and J is TRBJ2-5; 7 nucleotides line up with TRBD1. Germline values: CDR1 SGHVS, CDR2 FNYEAQ. The trim removed 5 bases at V and 2 bases at J, leaving 11 bases unmatched. This CDR3 comprises 16 residues. This chain's CDR3 is CASSPRGTVRQETQYF. CDR3 coding DNA: TGTGCCAGCAGCCCTCGAGGGACAGTAAGGCAAGAGACCCAGTACTTC.

This sequence joins TRBV2 and TRBJ2-1; 10 bases line up with TRBD1. The V segment lost 6 bases and the J segment 5 bases; nucleotides outside the gene matches: 4. The CDR3 covers 14 residues. CDR1 and CDR2 from the germline V gene are SNHLY and FYNNEI. CDR3 DNA sequence: TGTGCCAGCAGCTGGACAGGGGGAAACAATGAGCAGTTCTTC. This sequence encodes CASSWTGGNNEQFF.

CDR3 DNA sequence: TGTGCCAGCAGTGGAGGCACAAACGTTTATGGCTACACCTTC. Translated: CASSGGTNVYGYTF. This chain links TRBV2 with TRBJ1-2, with D hard to call. Germline values: CDR1 SNHLY, CDR2 FYNNEI. The CDR3 length is 14 residues. The V end was cut by 4 bases, the J end by 5 bases, with 14 bases between.

As regards this clonotype: One junction end disagrees with the germline gene, perhaps due to a read error. As DNA, the CDR3 is TGTGCCGGCAGCCCCCCCCGGGCAACCCGAGGGAATGAGCAGTTCTTC. It is translated as CAGSPPRATRGNEQFF. The chain joins TRBV3-1 to TRBJ2-1; possible D gene TRBD2, 5 bases. This CDR3 is built from 16 residues. The germline V gene encodes CDR1 LGHDT and CDR2 YNNKEL (reference sequence).

Notes on this clonotype: At one boundary the junction diverges from the germline segment, which might be a read error. The V and J genes are TRBV10-3 and TRBJ2-1; D may be TRBD2 (5 bases). This CDR3 comprises 13 residues. Germline CDR1 is ENHRY and CDR2 is SYGVKD. The CDR3 DNA sequence: TGTACCATCAGTGAGGGTTTTGGCAATGAGCAGTTCTTC. Translating it yields CTISEGFGNEQFF.

The rearrangement uses TRBV2 and TRBJ2-1; TRBD2 aligns across 10 bases. With V trimmed by 0 bases and J by 7 bases, 9 bases remained unmatched. The CDR3 spans 17 residues. Germline V gives CDR1 SNHLY, CDR2 FYNNEI. This chain's CDR3 is CASSEASELAGRNEQFF. The CDR3, as DNA: TGTGCCAGCAGTGAAGCGAGTGAACTAGCGGGGAGAAATGAGCAGTTCTTC.

Ten or more counts support this clonotype. CDR3 DNA: TGCAGCGTTGGACATAGCTCTGGGGCCAACGTCCTGACTTTC. This encodes CSVGHSSGANVLTF. The chain is built from TRBV29-1 and TRBJ2-6, with D hard to call. V lost 4 bases and J 0 bases, leaving 7 bases between the germline ends. CDR1 is SQVTM, CDR2 ANQGSEA, per germline. The CDR3 length is 14 residues.

The chain joins TRBV7-6 to TRBJ2-3; no firm D call. This CDR3 is built from 18 residues. CDR1 is SGHVS and CDR2 is FNYEAQ in the germline V gene. Trimming removed 3 bases from V and 3 bases from J, with 22 bases in between. CDR3 DNA: TGTGCCAGCAGCTTGTTCCGGGCCCCATTTGAGACTACAGATACGCAGTATTTT. This encodes CASSLFRAPFETTDTQYF. Full variable domain (outside the CDR3, taken from reference TRBV7-6 and TRBJ2-3): GAGVSQSPRYKVTKRGQDVALRCDPISGHVSLYWYRQALGQGPEFLTYFNYEAQQDKSGLPNDRFSAERPEGSISTLTIQRTEQRDSAMYRCASSLFRAPFETTDTQYFGPGTRLTVL.

This clonotype was counted a few times. The J gene is TRBJ2-6, the V gene TRBV27; tentatively, D is TRBD1 (6 bases). Germline CDR1 is MNHEY and CDR2 is SMNVEV (reference sequence). CDR3 length: 15 residues. With 5 bases removed from V and 4 bases from J, the gap between germline ends came to 12 bases. As DNA, the CDR3 is TGTGCCAGCAGTCCCGCCGGGACAGGGGCCAACGTCCTGACTTTC. Amino acids: CASSPAGTGANVLTF.

V gene TRBV20-1 combines with J gene TRBJ2-1; a weak D match, TRBD2 (6 bases). The CDR3 sequence is 14 residues long. In germline, CDR1 is DFQATT, CDR2 SNEGSKA (reference sequence). Trimming took off 7 bases at V and 7 bases at J, with 20 bases between the two ends. The CDR3 coding sequence is TGCAGTGTCCTAAGAGCGGGCGGGGAGAATGAGCAGTTCTTC. It is translated as CSVLRAGGENEQFF.